The 12 T cell receptor beta chains below all came from one sample that was sequenced in a study of cytomegalovirus exposure and HLA in healthy donors (dated 2017 in TCRdb). The library was obtained by the immunoSEQ multiplex PCR assay. The immuneACCESS repertoire file appears here via TCRdb, limited to in-frame rearrangements. These files lack a portion of the clones; in checked studies, under half of the deficit traces to unresolved V genes, and the cause of the others is not known. Present in this sample are approximately 62,000 clones, about 91% of which were seen just once. The ten biggest clones cover over 1% of the sample. The specimen was PBMCs. The receptors were gathered from a woman aged 18-29 years in good health and CMV-seronegative.

The chain recombines TRBV11-2 with TRBJ2-5; TRBD1 aligns across 7 bases. The CDR3 extends over 14 amino acids. Germline CDR1 reads SGHAT; CDR2 reads FQNNGV. Trimming removed 4 bases from V and 2 bases from J; junction bases left unmatched: 4. CDR3 DNA: TGTGCCAGCAGCTCTATACAGGGGCAAGAGACCCAGTACTTC. Encoded protein: CASSSIQGQETQYF. Together with reference TRBV11-2 and TRBJ2-5, the CDR3 gives the full variable domain: EAGVAQSPRYKIIEKRQSVAFWCNPISGHATLYWYQQILGQGPKLLIQFQNNGVVDDSQLPKDRFSAERLKGVDSTLKIQPAKLEDSAVYLCASSSIQGQETQYFGPGTRLLVL.

This chain joins TRBV20-1 and TRBJ2-7; weak D call: TRBD1 (5 bases). Germline-derived CDR1 and CDR2 are DFQATT and SNEGSKA (reference sequence). V dropped 6 bases and J dropped 6 bases, with 12 bases sitting between them. CDR3 length: 11 residues. The CDR3 sequence: CSAAGWGEQYF. The CDR3 DNA follows: TGCAGTGCAGCAGGGTGGGGCGAGCAGTACTTC.

The genes are TRBV4-1 and TRBJ1-1; weak D call: TRBD1 (6 bases). The CDR3 runs 20 residues. The germline V gene encodes CDR1 MGHRA and CDR2 YSYEKL. Trimming shortened V by 1 base and J by 3 bases, and 27 bases separated the two germline ends. CDR3 sequence: CASSQVLPRRKQGGYTEAFF. The CDR3 DNA sequence: TGCGCCAGCAGCCAAGTATTGCCCCGCAGAAAACAGGGTGGGTACACTGAAGCTTTCTTT.

The rearrangement joins TRBV10-1 to TRBJ1-2; TRBD1 agrees at 11 bases. Germline CDR1 reads WNHNN; CDR2 reads SYGVQD (reference sequence). CDR3 length: 15 amino acids. The V and J ends lost 2 bases and 12 bases, in that order; junction bases with no gene match: 11. The CDR3: CASSEKMPDRGRDTF. The CDR3 DNA is TGCGCCAGCAGTGAGAAAATGCCGGACAGGGGGCGGGACACCTTC.

The V gene is TRBV28, the J gene TRBJ2-1; weak D call: TRBD2 (6 bases). V gave up 8 bases and J gave up 5 bases, with 13 bases separating them. Germline-derived CDR1 and CDR2 are MDHEN and SYDVKM. This CDR3 comprises 13 residues. The CDR3 nucleotides read TGTGCCAGCGGAGGGAGAGGTCACAATGAGCAGTTCTTC. It codes for CASGGRGHNEQFF.

The chain carries TRBV9 and TRBJ2-2, with 8 bases fitting TRBD2. This CDR3 has 16 residues. The germline V gene has CDR1 SGDLS and CDR2 YYNGEE. V lost 0 bases, J lost 7 bases, and 8 bases stayed unmatched. DNA of the CDR3: TGTGCCAGCAGCGTAGGGGGACTAGGGGCAGTCGGGGAGCTGTTTTTT. This translates into CASSVGGLGAVGELFF.

The chain has TRBV5-6 and TRBJ1-2, with 7 positions matching TRBD1. This CDR3 comprises 15 residues. CDR1 and CDR2 (germline): SGHDT, YYEEEE. Trimming removed 4 bases from V and 0 bases from J; junction bases left unmatched: 6. CDR3 amino acids: CASSIRDRANYGYTF. The CDR3, as DNA: TGTGCCAGCAGCATCCGGGACAGAGCTAACTATGGCTACACCTTC.

The gene calls are TRBV28 and TRBJ1-2; D possibly corresponds to TRBD1 (5 bases). V shed 2 bases and J shed 7 bases, with 11 bases lying between them. The length of the CDR3 is 13 residues. Germline V lookup: CDR1 MDHEN, CDR2 SYDVKM. The chain's CDR3 is CASSLTGVGGYTF. The CDR3 nucleotides are TGTGCCAGCAGTTTAACAGGAGTTGGTGGCTACACCTTC.

The chain carries TRBV2 and TRBJ2-1; 7 bases are shared with TRBD2. The J segment lost 9 bases and the V segment lost 8 bases, leaving 10 bases of the junction unmatched. CDR1 and CDR2 (germline): SNHLY, FYNNEI. The CDR3 is 13 amino acids. The CDR3 bases are TGTGCCAGCGCGTGGGCGGGAGCGAGTGAGCAGTTCTTC. Its translation: CASAWAGASEQFF. Using reference TRBV2 and TRBJ2-1 for the parts outside the CDR3, the full variable domain is EPEVTQTPSHQVTQMGQEVILRCVPISNHLYFYWYRQILGQKVEFLVSFYNNEISEKSEIFDDQFSVERPDGSNFTLKIRSTKLEDSAMYFCASAWAGASEQFFGPGTRLTVL.

The V call is TRBV28, the J call TRBJ2-1; TRBD1 is a possible D gene (6 bases). There are 16 residues in the CDR3. Trimming pared 6 bases from V and 7 bases from J, leaving 22 bases between. Germline V CDR1 and CDR2: MDHEN, SYDVKM. The CDR3 DNA sequence: TGTGCCAGCAGAGTTCCCACGGAAGGGGGTTGGAATGAGCAGTTCTTC. Translated: CASRVPTEGGWNEQFF.

For the CDR3, the DNA is TGTGCCAGCTTACCTGGGGCCACCAATCAGCCCCAGCATTTT. It yields the protein CASLPGATNQPQHF. The chain couples TRBV28 to TRBJ1-5, with D perhaps matching TRBD1 (5 bases). Trimming removed 8 bases at V and 3 bases at J, with 14 bases between. This CDR3 has 14 amino acids. CDR1 and CDR2 (germline): MDHEN, SYDVKM.

The chain links TRBV5-6 to TRBJ2-2; D is ambiguous. Looked up from germline, CDR1 is SGHDT and CDR2 is YYEEEE. The ends were cut back, 6 bases at V and 1 base at J, with 7 bases in the middle. The CDR3 is 13 residues long. The chain's CDR3 is CASNNRNTGELFF. In nucleotides, the CDR3 is TGTGCCAGCAACAACAGGAACACCGGGGAGCTGTTTTTT. Looking up the rest from reference TRBV5-6 and TRBJ2-2 gives the full variable domain: DAGVTQSPTHLIKTRGQQVTLRCSPKSGHDTVSWYQQALGQGPQFIFQYYEEEERQRGNFPDRFSGHQFPNYSSELNVNALLLGDSALYLCASNNRNTGELFFGEGSRLTVL.